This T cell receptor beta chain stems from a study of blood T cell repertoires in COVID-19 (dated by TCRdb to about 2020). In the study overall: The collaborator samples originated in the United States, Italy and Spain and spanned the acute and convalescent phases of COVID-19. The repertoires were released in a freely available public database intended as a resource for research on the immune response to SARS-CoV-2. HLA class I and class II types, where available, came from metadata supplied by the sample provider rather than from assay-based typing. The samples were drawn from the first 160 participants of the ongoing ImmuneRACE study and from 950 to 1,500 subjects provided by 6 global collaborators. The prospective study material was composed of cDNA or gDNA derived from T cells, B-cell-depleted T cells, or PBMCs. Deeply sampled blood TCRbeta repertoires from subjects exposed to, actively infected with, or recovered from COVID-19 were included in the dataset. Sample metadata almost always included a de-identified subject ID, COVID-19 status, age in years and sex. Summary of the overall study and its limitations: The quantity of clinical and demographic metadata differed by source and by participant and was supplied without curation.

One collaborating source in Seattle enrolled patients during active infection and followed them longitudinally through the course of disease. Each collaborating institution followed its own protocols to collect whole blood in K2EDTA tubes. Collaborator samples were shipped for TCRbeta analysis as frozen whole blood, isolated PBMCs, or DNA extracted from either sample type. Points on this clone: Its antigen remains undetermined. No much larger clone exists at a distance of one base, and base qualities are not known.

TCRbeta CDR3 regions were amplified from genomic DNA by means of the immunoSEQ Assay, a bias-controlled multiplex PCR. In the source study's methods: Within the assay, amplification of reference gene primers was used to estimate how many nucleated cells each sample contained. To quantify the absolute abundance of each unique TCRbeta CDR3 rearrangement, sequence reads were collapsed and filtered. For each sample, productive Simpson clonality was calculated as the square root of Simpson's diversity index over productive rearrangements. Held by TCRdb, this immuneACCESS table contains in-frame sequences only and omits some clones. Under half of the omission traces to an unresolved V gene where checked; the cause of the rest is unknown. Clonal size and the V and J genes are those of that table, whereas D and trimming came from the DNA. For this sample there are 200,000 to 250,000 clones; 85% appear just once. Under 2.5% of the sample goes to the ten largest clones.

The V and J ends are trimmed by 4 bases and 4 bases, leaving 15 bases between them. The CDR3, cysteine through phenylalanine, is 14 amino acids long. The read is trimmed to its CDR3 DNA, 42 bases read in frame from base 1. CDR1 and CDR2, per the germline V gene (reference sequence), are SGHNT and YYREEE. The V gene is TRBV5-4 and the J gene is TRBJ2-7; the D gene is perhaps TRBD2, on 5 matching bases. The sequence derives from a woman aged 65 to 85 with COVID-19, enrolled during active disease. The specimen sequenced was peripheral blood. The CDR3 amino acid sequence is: CASSRGPWEYEQYF. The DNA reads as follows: TGTGCCAGCAGCCGAGGGCCATGGGAGTACGAGCAGTACTTC.